This T cell receptor (beta chain) was identified in a study of molecular identifiers for immune sequencing clone quantification (dated by TCRdb to the late 2010s). Background on the whole study: For a replicate experiment, the RNA from either approximately 20,000 or 100,000 naive CD8 T cells was divided into five aliquots, and four of those aliquots went on to sequencing. The study was a methods study using CD8 T cells to benchmark molecular-identifier clustering-based TCR repertoire sequencing (MIDCIRS) and TCR RNA copy counting. The paper's findings and limits, for the study overall: Identical TCR molecules sharing a barcode could cause highly expanded clone sizes to be underestimated. Spiked-in Jurkat TCR RNA equivalent to a single cell was reported to be detectable even among fewer than 1.2 million naive CD8 T cells. Without barcode sub-clustering, chimeric consensus sequences inflated TCR diversity; chimeras reached as high as 47%. The naive libraries included spiked-in Jurkat TCR RNA (around 10 copies' worth), and this RNA is not part of the donor repertoire. Modeling gave about 3.2 recovered TCR RNA copies per cell versus approximately 10 by digital PCR, implying approximately 30% capture efficiency. In CMV-specific effector cells, over 98% of molecules were held by clones above 20 RNA copies, whereas under 1% of molecules were held by such clones in naive cells.

From a lookup of the germline V gene (reference sequence), CDR1 and CDR2 are GTSNPN and SVGIG. V drops 5 bases and J drops 3 bases, leaving 13 bases in between. Its CDR3 holds 13 amino acids, cysteine through phenylalanine. CDR3 DNA only is kept here, 39 bases in frame from base 1. Libraries of naive CD8 T cells were generated from around 20,000 to 1,000,000 sorted cells, with 10%, 30% or 50% of the purified RNA used. Naive CD8 T cells, defined as CD8+CD4-CCR7+CD45RA+, were FACS-sorted into RLT Plus buffer on a BD FACSAria II. To test detection sensitivity, Jurkat RNA equal to approximately 10 TCR copies was added to samples of roughly 18,000-1,000,000 naive CD8 T cells. CD8 T cells were enriched using RosetteSep CD8+ T Cell Enrichment Cocktail and Ficoll-Paque, and the enriched cells then underwent ACK red cell lysis. There are many counts of this clonotype. The antigen it binds to is not known. It has no much larger one-base neighbor in the sample; base qualities were not kept.

Libraries were made using PCR. The data were produced on an Illumina HiSeq 4000. Bulk TCR libraries were made following a previously described method, with the TCR primers given in Table S5. Total RNA was purified with the Qiagen AllPrep DNA/RNA kit. Before analysis, reads from multiple sequencing runs of one library were combined. The original pipeline was this. Only reads with exact TCR constant sequence were kept, trimmed to 150 nt, and grouped by their 12-nt molecular barcodes. Reads within each barcode group were sub-clustered using a 15% Levenshtein threshold, and quality-weighted consensus sequences were constructed for each RNA molecule. Non-functional sequences were excluded, and lower-count sequences lying one edit away from another sequence were also excluded. Based on fitting two negative binomial distributions, any barcode sub-cluster with under 20% of the maximum read count was discarded. Starting from the raw public reads, TCRdb applied fastp trimming at Q25, assembled clones with MiXCR and retained in-frame beta chains. When rows share a CDR3 protein, they turn into one entry using the most common DNA and genes. Clone size and V and J calls follow TCRdb, not the original study. The sample table contains over 600,000 distinct CDR3 sequences; only one count was recorded for 20% of them. Around 0.86% of the sample is taken by the ten largest.

This TCR derives from a human donor in good health. Some libraries in this study had Jurkat cell RNA spiked in. The receptor chain draws on TRBV30 and TRBJ1-1; TRBD1 might be the D gene, on 6 matching bases. Sequenced input: naive CD8+ T cells from blood, with Jurkat cell RNA spiked in. The cell subset or site label of this sample denotes: FACS-sorted CD8+CD4-CCR7+CD45RA+ naive T cells. The CDR3 region has the sequence CAWVEGDYTEAFF. The DNA sequence reads TGTGCCTGGGTGGAGGGGGACTACACTGAAGCTTTCTTT.